A single T cell receptor (beta chain) is shown here with its context. CDR1 is SEHNR, CDR2 FQNEAQ, per germline (reference sequence). CDR3 size: 14 residues. V dropped 5 bases and J dropped 1 base, with 12 bases sitting between them. These data are taken from a study of cytomegalovirus exposure and HLA in healthy donors. Profiling relied on immunoSEQ multiplex PCR, and the TCRdb table lists in-frame clones only, not all of them. The sample yields 150,000 to 200,000 clones, about 85% seen once. This sequence was found in a man younger than 45 in good health and CMV-seropositive. The chain couples TRBV7-9 to TRBJ2-7; the D gene is possibly TRBD1 (5 bases). Sequences were obtained from PBMCs. The CDR3 region has the DNA TGTGCCAGCAGCCCGAGGACATTATCCTACGAGCAGTACTTC. This codes for CASSPRTLSYEQYF.